This entry lists 20 T cell receptor beta chains sequenced from one sample in a study of PD-L1 blockade in urothelial cancer. Assay used: immunoSEQ multiplex PCR; TCRdb lists only in-frame clones, some missing. The sample lists 85,000 to 90,000 clones; more than 80% were seen once. Indicated time point: pretreatment peripheral blood. Sample: PBMCs, taken around atezolizumab (anti-PD-L1) treatment. These receptors were collected from a woman of 80 years or more with urothelial cancer.

The gene calls are TRBV28 and TRBJ2-1; D may be TRBD2 (6 bases). V gave up 7 bases and J gave up 4 bases, with 14 bases separating them. The CDR3 covers 14 residues. Germline-derived CDR1 and CDR2 are MDHEN and SYDVKM. The CDR3 here is CASKSGGRYNEQFF. The CDR3 DNA sequence: TGTGCCAGCAAGTCAGGAGGGAGGTACAATGAGCAGTTCTTC.

CDR3 nucleotide sequence: TGTGCCAGCTCAGGGCAGGAGAACACCGGGGAGCTGTTTTTT. The encoded protein is CASSGQENTGELFF. The V and J genes are TRBV18 and TRBJ2-2; D remains ambiguous. The CDR3 sequence is 14 residues long. CDR1 and CDR2 from the germline V gene are KGHSH and LQKENI. The V end lost 5 bases, the J end lost 1 base, and 8 bases lay between the germline ends.

The rearrangement uses TRBV7-3 and TRBJ2-5, with TRBD2 matching 10 bases. V was clipped by 5 bases and J by 7 bases; unmatched bases: 4. This CDR3 is 13 amino acids long. Per germline, CDR1 SGHTA and CDR2 FQGTGA. The chain's CDR3 is CASSPLAGGTQYF. The CDR3 nucleotides are TGTGCCAGCAGCCCGTTAGCGGGAGGGACCCAGTACTTC.

This chain uses TRBV7-3 with TRBJ2-1; 8 bases are a match to TRBD2. J was trimmed by 5 bases and V by 5 bases; bases with no gene match: 5. The CDR3 totals 14 residues. Germline CDR1 is SGHTA and CDR2 is FQGTGA. CDR3 region: CASSPRTSNNEQFF. CDR3 DNA: TGTGCCAGCAGCCCAAGGACTAGCAACAATGAGCAGTTCTTC.

The genes are TRBV7-6 and TRBJ2-1; 9 positions agree with TRBD2. Germline V gene data show CDR1 as SGHVS and CDR2 as FNYEAQ. J gave up 6 bases and V 6 bases, and 12 bases lay outside the gene matches. This CDR3 has 16 residues. DNA for the CDR3: TGTGCCAGCAGTTCGTTAGCGGGAGCCCGAACCAATGAGCAGTTCTTC. Protein product: CASSSLAGARTNEQFF.

V is TRBV27 and J is TRBJ1-5; TRBD1 is a possible D gene (5 bases). The ends were cut back, 5 bases at V and 0 bases at J, with 14 bases in the middle. The germline gives CDR1 MNHEY, CDR2 SMNVEV (reference sequence). CDR3 length: 16 residues. The CDR3: CASSENGGSSNQPQHF. In DNA, the CDR3 is TGTGCCAGCAGTGAAAACGGGGGAAGTAGCAATCAGCCCCAGCATTTT.

The V call is TRBV6-1, the J call TRBJ2-7; possible D gene TRBD2, 6 bases. Germline CDR1 reads MNHNS; CDR2 reads SASEGT. The CDR3 length is 13 residues. The V and J ends lost 3 bases and 10 bases respectively, with 16 bases between them. CDR3 DNA sequence: TGTGCCAGCAGTGAGTCGGGCGGGGCTATTCAGTACTTC. This encodes CASSESGGAIQYF.

The rearrangement joins TRBV28 to TRBJ2-1; TRBD2 matches 9 bases. CDR3 length equals 17 residues. From germline, CDR1 is MDHEN and CDR2 SYDVKM. The J segment lost 5 bases and the V segment lost 6 bases, leaving 14 bases of the junction unmatched. The CDR3 loop reads CASRLTGGGRADNEQFF. The DNA for the CDR3 is TGTGCCAGCAGGTTGACCGGGGGCGGGAGGGCCGACAATGAGCAGTTCTTC.

This chain links TRBV28 with TRBJ2-1, with D possibly TRBD2 on 5 matching bases. The CDR3 totals 13 residues. Per the germline V gene, CDR1 is MDHEN and CDR2 is SYDVKM. With 6 bases removed from V and 8 bases from J, the gap between germline ends came to 14 bases. The CDR3 nucleotides are TGTGCCAGCAGGTTCGGCGGGCTGGATGAGCAGTTCTTC. As protein: CASRFGGLDEQFF. The full variable domain, rest sourced from reference TRBV28 and TRBJ2-1, is DVKVTQSSRYLVKRTGEKVFLECVQDMDHENMFWYRQDPGLGLRLIYFSYDVKMKEKGDIPEGYSVSREKKERFSLILESASTNQTSMYLCASRFGGLDEQFFGPGTRLTVL.

The V and J genes are TRBV19 and TRBJ1-1; TRBD1 agrees at 8 bases. V lost 4 bases to trimming and J lost 1 base; unmatched junction nucleotides: 2. This CDR3 has 14 residues. The germline gives CDR1 LNHDA, CDR2 SQIVND (reference sequence). CDR3 DNA sequence: TGTGCCAGTAGTAAACAGGGGGAGAACACTGAAGCTTTCTTT. Translated, it gives CASSKQGENTEAFF.

A remark on this clone: A read error may account for a junction end that differs from germline. The chain combines TRBV11-2 with TRBJ2-7, with 8 bases lining up with TRBD2. The CDR3 contains 12 residues. Germline lookup yields CDR1 SGHAT and CDR2 FQNNGV. The CDR3 DNA reads TGTGCCAGCAGCTTAGTGGGGGGGACTAGGAATTTC. Its translation: CASSLVGGTRNF.

This chain joins TRBV18 and TRBJ2-5; 9 bases match TRBD1. CDR1 and CDR2 (germline): KGHSH, LQKENI. The V gene end was trimmed by 3 bases and the J gene end by 3 bases; junction bases not matched to a gene: 5. This CDR3 is 15 amino acids long. The CDR3 spells CASSPQRTGEETQYF. The CDR3 DNA is TGTGCCAGCTCACCCCAAAGGACAGGGGAAGAGACCCAGTACTTC.

The chain joins TRBV19 to TRBJ2-5; D is undetermined. Trimming shortened V by 1 base and J by 1 base, and 16 bases separated the two germline ends. The CDR3 consists of 17 residues. Germline CDR1 and CDR2: LNHDA and SQIVND (reference sequence). CDR3 bases: TGTGCCAGTAGTATAGCGTCCGCGTTTAAGAGCCAAGAGACCCAGTACTTC. Translated: CASSIASAFKSQETQYF.

The CDR3 DNA reads TGTGCCAGCAGTTCGGGACAATCCTACGAGCAGTACTTC. Its protein product is CASSSGQSYEQYF. This chain connects TRBV28 to TRBJ2-7, with D possibly matching TRBD1 (6 bases). Germline values: CDR1 MDHEN, CDR2 SYDVKM. V lost 4 bases, J lost 1 base, and 8 bases lay in between. The CDR3 contains 13 residues.

This chain uses TRBV5-1 with TRBJ2-7; the match to TRBD1 covers 9 bases. The germline CDR1 and CDR2 sequences are SGHRS and YFSETQ. This CDR3 is 15 amino acids long. The ends lost 4 bases at V and 2 bases at J; junction bases unmatched: 7. CDR3 sequence reads: CASSLGQGRTYEQYF. The CDR3, as DNA: TGCGCCAGCAGCCTGGGACAGGGAAGAACCTACGAGCAGTACTTC.

A single count supports this clone. The chain is built from TRBV9 and TRBJ2-1, with TRBD2 identical over 14 bases. Per the germline V gene, CDR1 is SGDLS and CDR2 is YYNGEE. The CDR3 runs to 16 residues. V trimming: 3 bases; J trimming: 8 bases; junction bases outside the gene matches: 7. In nucleotides, the CDR3 is TGTGCCAGCAGCGCGGGGACTAGCGGGAGTGTCCATGAGCAGTTCTTC. This codes for CASSAGTSGSVHEQFF.

V is TRBV5-4 and J is TRBJ2-1, with TRBD1 matching over 9 bases. Germline V CDR1 and CDR2: SGHNT, YYREEE (reference sequence). The CDR3 loop spans 14 amino acids. With V trimmed by 4 bases and J by 10 bases, 9 bases remained unmatched. The DNA for the CDR3 is TGTGCCAGCAGCGCGGGACAGGGTATGTCAGAGCAGTTCTTC. Protein: CASSAGQGMSEQFF.

The chain has TRBV4-1 and TRBJ2-5, with 9 bases that match TRBD1. The CDR3 has 17 residues. V dropped 1 base and J dropped 5; count of bases not matched to a gene: 11. Germline V lookup: CDR1 MGHRA, CDR2 YSYEKL. CDR3 residues: CASSQAPRGQGEETQYF. CDR3 coding DNA: TGCGCCAGCAGCCAAGCTCCCAGGGGACAGGGTGAGGAGACCCAGTACTTC.

The J gene is TRBJ2-7, the V gene TRBV28, with 9 bases fitting TRBD1. Germline V gene lookup returns CDR1 MDHEN and CDR2 SYDVKM. The length of the CDR3 is 16 residues. V gave up 4 bases and J gave up 0 bases; unmatched junction bases: 7. CDR3 coding DNA: TGTGCCAGCAGTTCCTACTGGACAGGGGACTCCTACGAGCAGTACTTC. Translation gives CASSSYWTGDSYEQYF.

The rearrangement uses TRBV11-2 and TRBJ2-1; 8 bases are a match to TRBD2. The CDR3 has 18 amino acids. Unmatched junction bases numbered 13, after V lost 6 bases and J lost 0 bases. From germline, CDR1 is SGHAT and CDR2 FQNNGV. The CDR3 region is CASSFSGGPYSSYNEQFF. CDR3 DNA: TGTGCCAGCAGTTTCAGCGGGGGTCCTTATAGCTCCTACAATGAGCAGTTCTTC.